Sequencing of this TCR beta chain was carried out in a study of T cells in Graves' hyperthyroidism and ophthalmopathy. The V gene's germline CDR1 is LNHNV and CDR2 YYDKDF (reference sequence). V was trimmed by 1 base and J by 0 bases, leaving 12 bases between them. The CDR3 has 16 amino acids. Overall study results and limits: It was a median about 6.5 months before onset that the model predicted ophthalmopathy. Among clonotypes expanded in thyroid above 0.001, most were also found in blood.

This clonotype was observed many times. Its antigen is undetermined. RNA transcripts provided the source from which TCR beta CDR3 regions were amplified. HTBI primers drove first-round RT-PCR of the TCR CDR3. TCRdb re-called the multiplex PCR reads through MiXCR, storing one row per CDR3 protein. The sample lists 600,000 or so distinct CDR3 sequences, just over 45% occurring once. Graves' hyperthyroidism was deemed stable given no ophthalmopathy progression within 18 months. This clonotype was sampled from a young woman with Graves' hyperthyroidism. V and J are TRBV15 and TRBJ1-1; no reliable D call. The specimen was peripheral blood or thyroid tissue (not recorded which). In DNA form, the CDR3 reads TGTGCCACCAGCAGAGGACCCCAGAGACTGAACACTGAAGCTTTCTTT. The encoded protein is CATSRGPQRLNTEAFF.